This TCR beta chain was sequenced in a study of T cells after yellow fever vaccination. A remark on this clonotype: The antigen remains unidentified.

This CDR3 spans 16 amino acids. Per germline, CDR1 MGHRA and CDR2 YSYEKL. Germline trimming cut 0 bases from V and 10 bases from J; bases unmatched to any gene: 6. General observations from the study: Primary-vaccination clones mostly resurfaced post-booster (96% CD4, about 87% CD8). It was a weaker secondary response, yet one that peaked faster, at day 5 versus 15. There was a small share of clonotypes that showed up in both the CD4 and CD8 compartments.

It was through 5'RACE template switching that TCR cDNA was made, with a universal primer site and UMIs added. Using its own MiXCR run on the 5' RACE reads, TCRdb lists one record per CDR3 protein. Counted here are under 600,000 distinct CDR3 sequences, approximately 13% occurring once; the ten biggest clones make up around an eighth. The specimen comprised PBMCs, sampled on the day of the yellow fever booster vaccination. The J gene is TRBJ1-6, the V gene TRBV4-1; 10 bases agree with TRBD1. This TCR was sampled from a man younger than 40 who received the YFV17D yellow fever vaccine. The chain's CDR3 is CASSQDSWTGGSPLHF. The CDR3 DNA sequence: TGCGCCAGCAGCCAAGATAGTTGGACAGGGGGATCACCCCTCCACTTT.